The T cell receptor beta chain described here comes from a study of blood T cells in healthy people across ages. This clonotype was observed a handful of times. Then a second PCR, running about 6 to 12 cycles, was carried out with a sample-barcoded 5' primer and a J-beta primer mix. TCRdb reanalysed the 5' RACE reads using MiXCR and keeps one entry per CDR3 protein. The sample contains approximately 490,000 distinct CDR3 sequences, about 25% of which appear only once. Trimming at V came to 3 bases and at J to 0 bases, leaving 12 bases not matched to a gene. The CDR3 has 17 residues. The germline gives CDR1 SQVTM, CDR2 ANQGSEA. This sample also appeared in a second study, on T cells of mothers and their children. That study adds: Second-PCR primer M1S introduced sample barcodes and 2-4 random nucleotides. With unrelated pairs as the comparison, related mother-child pairs had a slightly higher overlap that was not significant.

The specimen sequenced was blood. The TCR was taken from a boy younger than 18 in good health. The rearrangement uses TRBV29-1 and TRBJ2-3; the match to TRBD2 covers 7 bases. CDR3 DNA sequence: TGCAGCGTTGACAGCTCGGCTAGCGGCATTAGCACAGATACGCAGTATTTT. Residues: CSVDSSASGISTDTQYF.